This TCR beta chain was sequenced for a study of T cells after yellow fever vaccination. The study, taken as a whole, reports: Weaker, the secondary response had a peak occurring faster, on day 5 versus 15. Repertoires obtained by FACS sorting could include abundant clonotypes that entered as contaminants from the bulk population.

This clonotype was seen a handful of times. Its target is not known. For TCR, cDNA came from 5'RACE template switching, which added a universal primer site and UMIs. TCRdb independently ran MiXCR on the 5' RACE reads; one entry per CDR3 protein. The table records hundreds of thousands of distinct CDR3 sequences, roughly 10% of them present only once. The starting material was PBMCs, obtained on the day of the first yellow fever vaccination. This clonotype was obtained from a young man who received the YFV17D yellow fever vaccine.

CDR3 protein: CASSLAAITGAGYNEQFF. The CDR3 DNA reads TGTGCCAGCAGCTTAGCGGCGATTACCGGGGCCGGATACAATGAGCAGTTCTTC. The V and J genes are TRBV11-1 and TRBJ2-1, with D perhaps given as TRBD1 or TRBD2 (5 bases each). CDR3 size: 18 residues. Germline CDR1 and CDR2: SGHAT and FQDESV (reference sequence). With 0 bases removed from V and 4 bases from J, the gap between germline ends came to 19 bases.